This T cell receptor beta chain derives from a study of blood T cell repertoires in COVID-19. Across the whole study: In each case, the material was cDNA or gDNA derived from T cells, B-cell-depleted T cells, or PBMCs.

Method: immunoSEQ multiplex PCR; TCRdb's copy keeps in-frame clones and lacks some. The sample contains 250,000 to 350,000 clones, about 92% of which appear only once. The CDR3 has 18 amino acids. The V end was cut by 0 bases, the J end by 6 bases, with 18 bases between. Germline assignment: CDR1 MGHRA and CDR2 YSYEKL. The source of this sequence is a man aged 55 to 70 who had recovered from COVID-19. The chain couples TRBV4-1 to TRBJ1-6, with D possibly matching TRBD1 (6 bases). Sequencing input: PBMCs or T cells enriched from blood (not recorded which). The DNA of the CDR3 is TGCGCCAGCAGCCAAGAAGGCTTAGGACAGCTTTTTAATTCACCCCTCCACTTT. Residues: CASSQEGLGQLFNSPLHF.